The clone carrying this TCR beta chain was found a few times. Antigen unknown. The CDR3 sequence is 14 residues long. J lost 4 bases, V lost 3 bases, and 5 bases had no gene match. Germline V lookup: CDR1 SEHNR, CDR2 FQNEAQ (reference sequence). Noted treatment: roughly 11-day PBMC culture with coronavirus spike peptide pools or control peptides (ViraFEST assay). These data come from a study of vaccination and CD4 T cells after COVID-19. Study information: At a median around 65 days (range 14 to 241) after dose two, post-vaccine samples were obtained.

The assay that was used to sequence DNA from cultured CD4+ T cells was the Oncomine TCR Beta short-read assay. TCRdb reanalysed the PCR reads using MiXCR and keeps one entry per CDR3 protein. This table has over 7,500 distinct CDR3 sequences, about 54% appearing once. Study conclusions and caveats: The study found that a median approximately 86% of reactive clones in convalescent patients appeared only post-vaccination.

The J gene is TRBJ1-2, the V gene TRBV7-9; the match to TRBD1 covers 7 bases. Sequenced material: CD4+ T cells from blood, cultured in vitro. This sequence was found in a human donor who had recovered from COVID-19. This CDR3 is CASSLIGGSYGYTF. CDR3 nucleotides: TGTGCCAGCAGCTTGATAGGGGGCTCCTATGGCTACACCTTC.